Listed below are T cell receptor beta chains from one sample, sequenced in a study of cytomegalovirus exposure and HLA in healthy donors. Profiled with immunoSEQ multiplex PCR; TCRdb holds only in-frame clones, not every one. This sample has around 100,000 clones, with 65% to 80% found just once. The source material was PBMCs. The receptors were sampled from a woman in her thirties or forties in good health and CMV-seronegative. Each CDR3 is given with its conserved first and last residue. The order of the fields is clone size, V gene, J gene, D gene, CDR3 DNA, CDR3 protein. A D gene is named only where the DNA matches it firmly. Clone size is shown for a subset of rows, as once, few, many or a class of expanded clone.

NA	TRBV29-1	TRBJ2-1	NA	TGCAGCGTTTTAGTTTTGTACAATGAGCAGTTCTTC	CSVLVLYNEQFF
NA	TRBV19	TRBJ2-5	TRBD2	TGTGCCAGTCGTAGTCTAGCGGGAGGAAGTGTGGAGACCCAGTACTTC	CASRSLAGGSVETQYF
NA	TRBV11-2	TRBJ2-5	NA	TGTGCCAGTAGCTTAGGCAGGGGTGAGACCCAGTACTTC	CASSLGRGETQYF
NA	TRBV5-6	TRBJ1-2	TRBD1	TGTGCCAGCAGCTTACCAAGGACAGGGGTGGGCTATGGCTACACCTTC	CASSLPRTGVGYGYTF
NA	TRBV27	TRBJ2-1	NA	TGTGCCAGCAAGGGCAGAGCGGTGGCTGAGCAGTTCTTC	CASKGRAVAEQFF
NA	TRBV7-2	TRBJ2-7	NA	TGTGCCAGCAGCTTAGCGCTTCCGGGTTCCTACGAGCAGTACTTC	CASSLALPGSYEQYF
NA	TRBV7-2	TRBJ2-5	TRBD1	TGTGCCAGCAGCCGCAGGGGGCGAGAGACCCAGTACTTC	CASSRRGRETQYF
NA	TRBV4-2	TRBJ2-3	TRBD2	TGTGCCAGCAGCCAACCTCCATCAACTAGCGGGAGATCAGATACGCAGTATTTT	CASSQPPSTSGRSDTQYF
NA	TRBV28	TRBJ1-4	TRBD1	TGTGCCAGCAGCCCCAAGGGGGACAGGGGGTTTGCAAAACTGTTTTTT	CASSPKGDRGFAKLFF
NA	TRBV19	TRBJ2-5	NA	TGTGCCAGTAGTCTGGGACTCGATTCCGGGACCCAGTACTTC	CASSLGLDSGTQYF
NA	TRBV5-1	TRBJ1-2	TRBD1	TGCGCCAGCAGCTTGGAGGGGACAGGGGGCTTTTATGGCTACACCTTC	CASSLEGTGGFYGYTF
NA	TRBV27	TRBJ2-1	NA	TGTGCCAGCAGTTCTGGAGGGGGGGCCAACAATGAGCAGTTCTTC	CASSSGGGANNEQFF
NA	TRBV7-2	TRBJ2-7	NA	TGTGCCAGCAGCTTAGTAGCGAGGAGCTCCTACGAGCAGTACTTC	CASSLVARSSYEQYF
NA	TRBV7-6	TRBJ1-1	TRBD1	TGTGCCAGCAGCCCCCTGTCTGGGGGGTTGGGACAGTATTTCTTT	CASSPLSGGLGQYFF
NA	TRBV27	TRBJ2-7	TRBD2	TGTGCCAGCAGTTTATATACTAGCGGGGGTGTCGAGCAGTACTTC	CASSLYTSGGVEQYF
NA	TRBV19	TRBJ2-7	TRBD2	TGTGCCAGTAGAGAGCGGGAGTCGGGTGACGACGAGCAGTACTTC	CASRERESGDDEQYF
NA	TRBV28	TRBJ1-2	NA	TGTGCCAGCAGTTCGCAGGGTGTCTATGGCTACACCTTC	CASSSQGVYGYTF
NA	TRBV7-2	TRBJ2-7	NA	TGTGCCAGCAGCTACCAGGGTTTTGGCTACGAGCAGTACTTC	CASSYQGFGYEQYF
NA	TRBV11-3	TRBJ2-2	TRBD1	TGTGCCAGCAGCGCCGTAACAAGGGACAGGGACACCGGGGAGCTGTTTTTT	CASSAVTRDRDTGELFF
NA	TRBV5-6	TRBJ2-7	TRBD1	TGTGCCAGCAGCCCGACAGGGTCCTACAATTTCGAGCAGTACTTC	CASSPTGSYNFEQYF
few	TRBV9	TRBJ2-1	NA	TGTGCCAGCAGCCAGGAAGGGGGGAGGGCCTGGAACAATGAGCAGTTCTTC	CASSQEGGRAWNNEQFF
NA	TRBV10-1	TRBJ2-5	TRBD2	TGCGCCAGCAGTTCTCGGCGGGAGGAAGAGACCCAGTACTTC	CASSSRREEETQYF
few	TRBV19	TRBJ1-3	TRBD1	TGTGCCAGTAGCCCCTGGGAGACAGGGGTATTAAGCACCATATATTTT	CASSPWETGVLSTIYF
once	TRBV4-3	TRBJ2-7	NA	TGCGCCAGCAGCCGGCTAGCGTATATGGACGAGCAGTACTTC	CASSRLAYMDEQYF
NA	TRBV7-2	TRBJ2-7	TRBD2	TGTGCCAGCAGCCTTAGCGGGAGTAACCACGAGCAGTACTTC	CASSLSGSNHEQYF
NA	TRBV11-3	TRBJ2-3	TRBD2	TGTGCCAGCAGCAGGACTAGCCGAGATACGCAGTATTTT	CASSRTSRDTQYF
NA	TRBV7-2	TRBJ1-4	NA	TGTGCCAGCAGCCCACAGGTACCGGTGGAAAAACTGTTTTTT	CASSPQVPVEKLFF
NA	TRBV10-3	TRBJ1-2	TRBD1	TGTGCCATCAGTGGAGCCTTGGGACAGGGAAAAGATAACTATGGCTACACCTTC	CAISGALGQGKDNYGYTF
NA	TRBV9	TRBJ2-5	TRBD2	TGTGCCAGCAGCGGCCGGGACTACCACCAAGAGACCCAGTACTTC	CASSGRDYHQETQYF
NA	TRBV28	TRBJ1-2	TRBD1	TGTGCCAGCAGTTTACCCGACAGGGGTGGAGGCTACACCTTC	CASSLPDRGGGYTF
few	TRBV7-2	TRBJ1-2	NA	TGTGCCAGCAGCTTAATATATGGCTACACCTTC	CASSLIYGYTF
NA	TRBV5-6	TRBJ1-6	TRBD1	TGTGCCAGCAGCTCCGGGTGGGGGGCAGGGGGCAGTTCACCCCTCCACTTT	CASSSGWGAGGSSPLHF
NA	TRBV10-3	TRBJ1-1	NA	TGTGCCATAAAACCAGAATCGACAGGCCTGAACACTGAAGCTTTCTTT	CAIKPESTGLNTEAFF
NA	TRBV9	TRBJ1-3	TRBD1	TGTGCCAGCAGCGTCGGACAGGGGATGGTCTCTGGAAACACCATATATTTT	CASSVGQGMVSGNTIYF
NA	TRBV28	TRBJ1-2	NA	TGTGCCAGCAGTCTCCACTCCGACAGAACTTATGGCTACACCTTC	CASSLHSDRTYGYTF
NA	TRBV19	TRBJ2-3	TRBD2	TGTGCCAGTAGTTTACTAGCGGGAGCAGATACGCAGTATTTT	CASSLLAGADTQYF
NA	TRBV2	TRBJ2-3	NA	TGTGCCAGCAGTGAAAATGGGGGGAGTGGGCAGTATTTT	CASSENGGSGQYF
NA	TRBV6-6	TRBJ2-1	NA	TGTGCCAGCAGTTACTTTAGGGGGGGGGACTTCAATGAGCAGTTCTTC	CASSYFRGGDFNEQFF
NA	TRBV18	TRBJ2-7	NA	TGTGCCAGCTCACCACTAGCTAAGTACGTCTACGAGCAGTACTTC	CASSPLAKYVYEQYF
NA	TRBV28	TRBJ1-1	TRBD1	TGTGCCAGCAGTTTAGGTGGAGGGGGCTACACTGAAGCTTTCTTT	CASSLGGGGYTEAFF
NA	TRBV7-2	TRBJ1-2	TRBD1	TGTGCCAGCAGCTTAATCCGTCAGGGGGTCTATGGCTACACCTTC	CASSLIRQGVYGYTF
NA	TRBV5-4	TRBJ2-3	NA	TGTGCCAGCAGCTTGGTCGGGGGAACAGTTCCGGGTACGCAGTATTTT	CASSLVGGTVPGTQYF
NA	TRBV4-3	TRBJ1-1	NA	TGCGCCAGCAGCCAGGGACAATCGAACACTGAAGCTTTCTTT	CASSQGQSNTEAFF